A selection of T cell receptor beta chains follows, all from one sample in a study of cytomegalovirus exposure and HLA in healthy donors. Assay used: immunoSEQ multiplex PCR; TCRdb lists only in-frame clones, some missing. The sample shows about 130,000 clones, around 70% of them seen only once. What was sequenced was PBMCs. The receptors were gathered from a human donor in good health. Both conserved end residues are part of each CDR3. D genes are given only for firm matches. Clone size is given for some rows only: seen once, a few or many times, or a class if the clone is expanded.

V gene	D gene	J gene	clone size	CDR3 DNA	CDR3 protein
TRBV6-5	.	TRBJ2-7	.	TGTGCCAGCAGCAACGGACAGAAGGGTTACGAGCAGTACTTC	CASSNGQKGYEQYF
TRBV30	.	TRBJ1-2	few	TGTGCCTGGAGTGTCCCTGAACAGGGATCCTATGGCTACACCTTC	CAWSVPEQGSYGYTF
TRBV4-3	TRBD1	TRBJ2-7	.	TGCGCCAGCAGCCAAGATTGGGGACAGATAACCTACGAGCAGTACTTC	CASSQDWGQITYEQYF
TRBV5-1	.	TRBJ2-2	.	TGCGCCAGCAGCTTGGAGCCTAACACCGGGGAGCTGTTTTTT	CASSLEPNTGELFF
TRBV7-2	.	TRBJ2-1	.	TGTGCCAGCAGCTTGGGGGCCATAAGCTACAATGAGCAGTTCTTC	CASSLGAISYNEQFF
TRBV7-2	.	TRBJ2-1	few	TGTGCCAGCAGCCCAAGCGGCGCTTCCTACAATGAGCAGTTCTTC	CASSPSGASYNEQFF
TRBV29-1	.	TRBJ1-1	.	TGCAGCGGGGCGGCAGGGATGAACACTGAAGCTTTCTTT	CSGAAGMNTEAFF
TRBV27	.	TRBJ2-2	few	TGTGCCAGCAGTTTAGGGACTGGTAACACCGGGGAGCTGTTTTTT	CASSLGTGNTGELFF
TRBV4-2	.	TRBJ2-5	few	TGTGCCAGCAGCCAAGATTTCGGGGGATGGGAGACCCAGTACTTC	CASSQDFGGWETQYF
TRBV28	TRBD2	TRBJ2-1	.	TGTGCCAGCAGTACAACCGGACTAGGCCTGCGGGAGCAGTTCTTC	CASSTTGLGLREQFF
TRBV28	TRBD1	TRBJ1-3	once	TGTGCCAGCAGTCCCCCCCGAGCAGGGGGATTTGATGGAAACACCATATATTTT	CASSPPRAGGFDGNTIYF
TRBV5-4	TRBD2	TRBJ2-1	.	TGTGCCAGCAGCCGGTCGGGAGGGCCACGTGAAGAGCAGTTCTTC	CASSRSGGPREEQFF
TRBV29-1	TRBD2	TRBJ2-1	.	TGCAGCGCCCTTAGCGGGGGGGTTGTTGAGCAGTTCTTC	CSALSGGVVEQFF
TRBV6-1	.	TRBJ2-7	.	TGTGCCACCCCGACAGGACCCTACGAGCAGTACTTC	CATPTGPYEQYF
TRBV9	TRBD2	TRBJ2-1	few	TGTGCCAGCAGCGCACGACTAGCCACCTACAATGAGCAGTTCTTC	CASSARLATYNEQFF
TRBV18	TRBD1	TRBJ1-1	few	TGTGCCAGCTCACTGGGCGGGACAGAGAAATTAGAAGCTTTCTTT	CASSLGGTEKLEAFF
TRBV7-2	.	TRBJ2-1	few	TGTGCCAGCAGCTTAGCGGGGGGGCCTGGAAATGAGCAGTTCTTC	CASSLAGGPGNEQFF
TRBV27	TRBD2	TRBJ2-1	.	TGTGCCGCCGGACTAGCGGGGGATGAGCAGTTCTTC	CAAGLAGDEQFF
TRBV7-9	.	TRBJ2-5	once	TGTGCCAGCAGCTCTCCCCGGGACACCTCAAGGGGGGAGACCCAGTACTTC	CASSSPRDTSRGETQYF
TRBV7-8	TRBD2	TRBJ2-5	few	TGTGCCAGCAGCTTTGGTCTAGCGGGAGGGGGAGAGCAGTACTTC	CASSFGLAGGGEQYF
TRBV6-6	TRBD1	TRBJ1-5	.	TGTGCCAGCAGCCCCGGGACAGGGTACCAGCCCCAGCATTTT	CASSPGTGYQPQHF
TRBV5-4	TRBD2	TRBJ2-1	.	TGTGCCAGCAGCTTCGGGACTAGCGGTCCGAGGGAGCAGTTCTTC	CASSFGTSGPREQFF
TRBV7-7	TRBD1	TRBJ2-7	few	TGTGCTAGCAGCTTAGACAGGGGGAGCTCCTACGAGCAGTACTTC	CASSLDRGSSYEQYF
TRBV6-1	TRBD1	TRBJ2-5	.	TGTGCCAGCAGTGAGGGACAGCTACGCCAAGAGACCCAGTACTTC	CASSEGQLRQETQYF
TRBV14	TRBD1	TRBJ2-2	few	TGTGCCAGCAGCCAAGTATGGGACAGGGCCGTCGGGGAGCTGTTTTTT	CASSQVWDRAVGELFF
TRBV29-1	TRBD1	TRBJ2-7	few	TGCAGCGTTGAAGATCTTAGACAGGGGACCTACGAGCAGTACTTC	CSVEDLRQGTYEQYF
TRBV30	.	TRBJ1-5	.	TGTGCCTGGGACATGGGAGCCGGGGAGCCCCAGCATTTT	CAWDMGAGEPQHF
TRBV30	TRBD1	TRBJ2-3	.	TGTGCCTGGGAGGCCGGGACAGCCACAGATACGCAGTATTTT	CAWEAGTATDTQYF
TRBV5-1	.	TRBJ2-3	.	TGCGCCAGCAGCCGGGGACTCCCAGATACGCAGTATTTT	CASSRGLPDTQYF
TRBV6-5	.	TRBJ1-1	.	TGTGCCAGCAGTTACGTGGGACAAGCTAACACTGAAGCTTTCTTT	CASSYVGQANTEAFF
TRBV12-2	.	TRBJ2-3	.	TGTGCAAGTCGAAAAAGGGCTACAGGAGGCACAGATACGCAGTATTTT	CASRKRATGGTDTQYF
TRBV5-4	.	TRBJ2-2	.	TGCGCCAGCAGCCGCACGTTACAGGGTTGGACCGGGGAGCTGTTTTTT	CASSRTLQGWTGELFF
TRBV10-3	.	TRBJ2-5	few	TGTGCCATCAGTGACACACTCGAGAGGAGGGAGACCCAGTACTTC	CAISDTLERRETQYF
TRBV2	.	TRBJ1-1	.	TGTGCCAGCACCAGCATCGGTCAAGGGGAGGGAGCTTTCTTT	CASTSIGQGEGAFF
TRBV6-6	.	TRBJ1-6	.	TGTGCCAGCAGTGGCGGTACCTCCTATAATTCACCCCTCCACTTT	CASSGGTSYNSPLHF
TRBV4-3	TRBD2	TRBJ2-3	.	TGCGCCAGCAGCTCAAGACTAGCGGGGCCCACAGATACGCAGTATTTT	CASSSRLAGPTDTQYF
TRBV18	TRBD1	TRBJ1-1	few	TGTGCCAGCTCACCAGGACAGGGGAACACTGAAGCTTTCTTT	CASSPGQGNTEAFF
TRBV28	.	TRBJ1-5	.	TGTGCCAGCAGTAAAATGACCGACAGGTGGTCGTCCCAGCATTTT	CASSKMTDRWSSQHF
TRBV30	.	TRBJ2-6	.	TGTGCCTGGCACCTGACTAGGGCCCAGCCCCAATACTCTGGGGCCAACGTCCTGACTTTC	CAWHLTRAQPQYSGANVLTF
TRBV30	.	TRBJ2-7	few	TGTGCCTGGAGTGTACAGCAGTCCTACGAGCAGTACTTC	CAWSVQQSYEQYF
TRBV11-2	TRBD1	TRBJ2-1	.	TGTGCCAGCAGCCAGAGGGGGCAGCCCATTTTCTACAATGAGCAGTTCTTC	CASSQRGQPIFYNEQFF
TRBV5-3	TRBD2	TRBJ2-1	.	TGTGCCAGAAGCTTGGCGGTGTGGTCTAGCGGGGGTCTCAATGAGCAGTTCTTC	CARSLAVWSSGGLNEQFF
TRBV5-4	TRBD1	TRBJ1-1	once	TGTGCCAGCAGCCCGACAGGGCCGAACACTGAAGCTTTCTTT	CASSPTGPNTEAFF
TRBV5-1	.	TRBJ2-2	.	TGCGCCAGCAGCCGGGTATGGGGCGGCGGCACCGGGGAGCTGTTTTTT	CASSRVWGGGTGELFF
TRBV29-1	TRBD1	TRBJ1-2	.	TGCAGCGTCAGACAGGGGGCATTTAGGGCTGATGGCTACACCTTC	CSVRQGAFRADGYTF
TRBV7-9	.	TRBJ1-5	.	TGTTCCAGCAGCTTTGCCCAATCAGAATATAGCAATCAGCCCCAGCATTTT	CSSSFAQSEYSNQPQHF
TRBV19	TRBD1	TRBJ1-5	.	TGTGCCAGTAGAAAGGACAGGGATGGCAATCAGCCCCAGCATTTT	CASRKDRDGNQPQHF
TRBV7-9	.	TRBJ1-1	.	TGTGCCAGCAGCTTAGCAGTAGACACTGAAGCTTTCTTT	CASSLAVDTEAFF
TRBV4-3	TRBD2	TRBJ2-7	few	TGCGCCAGCAGCCAAGCGGGGGGGAACTACGAGCAGTACTTC	CASSQAGGNYEQYF
TRBV7-3	TRBD1	TRBJ2-3	.	TGTGCCAGCAGCTTGTTTGGGGGACAGGGTCCAGATACGCAGTATTTT	CASSLFGGQGPDTQYF
TRBV28	TRBD1	TRBJ1-5	.	TGTGCCAGCATTGGGCCTCCTCGGACAGGGGTTCATTTAGGCAATCAGCCCCAGCATTTT	CASIGPPRTGVHLGNQPQHF
TRBV19	.	TRBJ2-1	.	TGTGCCAGTAGTATAGGTAGCGTTCTAAATACCTACAATGAGCAGTTCTTC	CASSIGSVLNTYNEQFF
TRBV5-4	.	TRBJ2-5	.	TGTGCCAGCAGCTTTGGGCCGAGAGTTCAAGAGACCCAGTACTTC	CASSFGPRVQETQYF
TRBV28	TRBD1	TRBJ1-2	.	TGTGCCAGCCCCCCTCCGACAGGGGGTAACTATGGCTACACCTTC	CASPPPTGGNYGYTF
TRBV7-3	TRBD1	TRBJ2-3	.	TGTGCCAGCAGCCCCTCGGGACAGGGCACAGATACGCAGTATTTT	CASSPSGQGTDTQYF
TRBV11-2	TRBD2	TRBJ2-5	medium-sized	TGTGCCAGCAGCTTCTGGGCGGGAGGAGGTGAGACCCAGTACTTC	CASSFWAGGGETQYF
TRBV9	TRBD2	TRBJ2-1	.	TGTGCCAGCAGCGGGGAACCCCTTACTAGCGGGACCTACAATGAGCAGTTCTTC	CASSGEPLTSGTYNEQFF
TRBV7-2	.	TRBJ2-7	.	TGTGCCAGCAGCTTAGCGGGCTCCTCCTACGAGCAGTACTTC	CASSLAGSSYEQYF
TRBV27	.	TRBJ1-3	.	TGTGCCAGCAGTTTATTGGCCCAGGGGTACTCTGGAAACACCATATATTTT	CASSLLAQGYSGNTIYF